This T cell receptor (beta chain) was recorded in a study of PD-L1 blockade in urothelial cancer (dated by TCRdb to the late 2010s). Describing the broader study: Therapy was started in the mid-2010s for all patients, and atezolizumab 1,200 mg was administered intravenously every 3 weeks. About 90% of the 29 patients were identified as males with urothelial cancer of bladder origin, and a prior smoking history was reported by 18 of 29 patients. Blood samples gave median yields of around 140,000 T cells and over 80,000 unique TCRs, along with a median clonality of 0.080. Blood samples were analyzed at two time points: 3 weeks after treatment start (second dose) and 6 weeks after treatment start. Progression-free survival longer than 6 months counted as durable clinical benefit, and TCR features were additionally tested against both progression-free and overall survival. Pretreatment blood TCR-seq was available for twenty-nine patients, at least one posttreatment blood collection was obtained for 25 or so patients, and tumor TCR-seq was available for 25 or so patients. Patients had an ECOG performance status of 0 or 1 and had received between 0 and 3 prior chemotherapy regimens. TCR sequencing covered pretreatment tumor samples and matched, serially collected peripheral blood taken before and after atezolizumab treatment. Under 10 patients achieved durable clinical benefit and 20 did not. An exploratory multi-omic analysis was conducted of the somatic, immune and clinical correlates of response to PD-L1 blockade with atezolizumab in urothelial cancer. In the same patients, whole exome sequencing and RNA sequencing of pretreatment tumors were performed in addition to TCR sequencing.

A note on this clone: This receptor's antigen is unknown. No clone much larger than this one lies a single base away; base qualities are absent.

Each PCR received spiked-in synthetic TCR analog templates so that absolute template abundance could be estimated from read counts. TCRbeta CDR3 regions were amplified from genomic DNA with bias-controlled V and J gene primers using the immunoSEQ assay. Sequencing of rearranged TCRbeta segments was performed at approximately 20X coverage. Regarding the original processing steps: Sequencing errors were corrected by clustering and CDR3s were annotated against IMGT to assign V, D and J genes. Only productive TCRbeta rearrangements were used in downstream analyses, excluding out-of-frame or stop-codon sequences. Clonality was computed as one minus Shannon entropy normalized by the log of the number of unique productive sequences. Fisher's exact test with Benjamini-Hochberg correction, at a threshold of adjusted p below 0.01, was used to find clones that differed between time points or between blood and tumor. TCRdb carries this immuneACCESS record with in-frame sequences only. Its versions omit some clonotypes, under half of them owing to an unresolved V gene in the studies checked, with the rest unexplained. V and J calls plus clone size are reproduced from that table; the DNA served to infer D and trimming. This sample comprises 29,000 or so clones, around 87% of them detected only once. The ten largest clones represent about 3% of the sample.

The cohort comprised fewer than 35 patients with locally advanced or metastatic urothelial carcinoma treated at Memorial Sloan Kettering on a trial protocol. Peripheral blood mononuclear cells were collected pretreatment and during treatment, at between 1 and 8 total time points per patient. The Qiagen DNeasy Blood extraction kit was used to purify genomic DNA from total PBMCs and tumor samples. Collected pretreatment and during treatment, PBMCs were isolated and stored as previously described. The CDR3 goes from the cysteine to the phenylalanine over 14 residues. Solely the CDR3 DNA is kept, with 42 bases framed from the first base. CDR1 is given as SGHTA and CDR2 as FQGNSA, both from the germline V gene. Trimming removed 7 bases from V and 11 bases from J; the gene matches leave 15 bases unexplained. Findings and caveats that apply to the study as a whole: Greater expansion of tumor-associated TCR clones in peripheral blood 3 weeks after the start of treatment was observed in patients with durable benefit (n of about 21, p = 0.022). Because the sample size was small (n ≈ 30) and many of the analyses were exploratory, the results are meant to be hypothesis-generating. Improved progression-free and overall survival was associated with having pretreatment peripheral blood TCR clonality below the median.

Sequenced here: PBMCs, sampled around atezolizumab (anti-PD-L1) treatment. The chain joins TRBV7-2 to TRBJ1-1, with TRBD1 matching 8 junction bases. The receptor's source is a man aged 45 to 65 with urothelial cancer. Read as DNA, the sequence is TGTGCCAGCACCCTAGCAGGGGGCGCCGTCGACGCTTTCTTT. Its protein reads: CASTLAGGAVDAFF.